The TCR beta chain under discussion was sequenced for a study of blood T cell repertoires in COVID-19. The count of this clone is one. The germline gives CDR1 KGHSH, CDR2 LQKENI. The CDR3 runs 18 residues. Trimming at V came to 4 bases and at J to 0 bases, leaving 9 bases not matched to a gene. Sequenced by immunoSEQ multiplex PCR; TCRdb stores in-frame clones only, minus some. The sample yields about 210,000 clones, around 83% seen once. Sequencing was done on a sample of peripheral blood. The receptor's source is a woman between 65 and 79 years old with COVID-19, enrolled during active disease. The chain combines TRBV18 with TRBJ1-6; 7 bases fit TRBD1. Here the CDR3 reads CASSLWDSLSSYNSPLHF. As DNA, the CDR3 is TGTGCCAGCTCACTATGGGACAGCCTGAGCTCCTATAATTCACCCCTCCACTTT. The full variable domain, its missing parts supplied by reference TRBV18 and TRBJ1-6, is NAGVMQNPRHLVRRRGQEARLRCSPMKGHSHVYWYRQLPEEGLKFMVYLQKENIIDESGMPKERFSAEFPKEGPSILRIQQVVRGDSAAYFCASSLWDSLSSYNSPLHFGNGTRLTVT.